This T cell receptor beta chain was recorded in a study of long-term antiretroviral therapy in people with HIV. Study-level points and caveats: Comparison with controls showed narrower CDR3 length ranges in HIV repertoires. Diversity increased after ART yet remained lower than in transplant donor controls. From the mid-2000s to the late 2010s, blood was obtained, possibly while participants received older ART regimens. Repertoire dominance by clones expanded before ART was seen at all time points.

The assay used was immunoSEQ (version v3.0), run at survey level. Profiled with immunoSEQ multiplex PCR; TCRdb holds only in-frame clones, not every one. Of 25,000 to 30,000 clones detected, over 90% appear once; the ten largest clones hold under 13%. As to this clone: The antigen remains unidentified.

V gave up 5 bases and J gave up 0 bases, with 19 bases separating them. The CDR3 runs to 18 residues. Per germline, CDR1 LNHDA and CDR2 SQIVND (reference sequence). Sequenced here: unsorted PBMCs, sampled 6.2 years after starting antiretroviral therapy. The sequence was obtained from a man in his forties with HIV. V gene TRBV19 combines with J gene TRBJ1-4; a weak D match, TRBD1 (5 bases). DNA for the CDR3: TGTGCCAGTAGTCTAAAGGGGCGCAGTCTTGCAACTAATGAAAAACTGTTTTTT. The encoded protein is CASSLKGRSLATNEKLFF.